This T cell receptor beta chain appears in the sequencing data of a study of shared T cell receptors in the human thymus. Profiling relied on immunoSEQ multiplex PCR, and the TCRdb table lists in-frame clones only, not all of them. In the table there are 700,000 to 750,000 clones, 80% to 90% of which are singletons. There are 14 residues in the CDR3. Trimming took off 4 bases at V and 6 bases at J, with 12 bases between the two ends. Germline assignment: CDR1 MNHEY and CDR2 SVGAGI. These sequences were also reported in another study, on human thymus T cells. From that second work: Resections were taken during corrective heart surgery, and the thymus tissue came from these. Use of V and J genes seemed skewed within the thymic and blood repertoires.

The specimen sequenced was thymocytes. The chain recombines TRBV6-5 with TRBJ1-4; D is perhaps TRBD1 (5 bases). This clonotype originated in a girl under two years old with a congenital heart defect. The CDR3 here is CASSSRQTDEKLFF. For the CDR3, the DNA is TGTGCCAGCAGTTCCCGACAGACCGATGAAAAACTGTTTTTT.